The source of this TCR beta chain is a study of early T cells in non-severe SARS-CoV-2 infection. Study background: Chains were not paired, and sequencing was done on bulk RNA from unsorted whole blood.

This clonotype was seen repeatedly, ten times or more. What it binds is unknown. Unique molecular identifier tags were affixed to discrete cDNA molecules. TCRdb ran MiXCR on the 5' RACE reads and lists one entry per CDR3 protein. The sample contains around 98,000 distinct CDR3 sequences, approximately 10% of which appear only once. Notes on the study in general: VDJdb-based annotation leaned toward anti-spike CD8 responses and missed private and CD4 specificities.

Trimming took 5 bases from V and 0 from J, leaving 14 bases between them. The CDR3 is 16 residues long. The V gene's germline CDR1 is MDHEN and CDR2 SYDVKM. This chain uses TRBV28 with TRBJ2-4; a possible D gene is TRBD1 (6 bases). Sequenced material: whole blood. The clonotype comes from an adult who was a healthcare worker with PCR-confirmed SARS-CoV-2 infection or an uninfected control (not recorded which). CDR3 in DNA: TGTGCCAGCAGTGGCCGGACAGCACTAGCCAAAAACATTCAGTACTTC. It is translated as CASSGRTALAKNIQYF.